This TCR beta chain stems from a study of glioma-infiltrating T cells after dendritic cell vaccination. For the study at large: Three intradermal dendritic cell vaccine injections were given every two weeks.

In regard to this clone: Antigen specificity is unknown.

The CDR3 consists of 16 residues. V gave up 5 bases and J gave up 4 bases, with 21 bases separating them. CDR1 SGHVS and CDR2 FQNEAQ come from the germline V gene. Only patients with spare fresh-frozen tumor and over two years of follow-up were included. The primer mix had 60 V beta and 13 J beta primers. Sequencing was performed with immunoSEQ multiplex PCR; in TCRdb, only in-frame clones are kept and a portion is missing. The data show around 96,000 clones, with approximately 81% seen just once and 5.5% to 7% held by the top ten. Study-wide results and limits: Survival was not directly related to TCR clonality in these patients.

This specimen was blood, taken before dendritic cell vaccination. The genes are TRBV7-8 and TRBJ2-7, with D possibly matching TRBD2 (6 bases). The receptor's source is a human donor with glioblastoma. This CDR3 reads CASSPLGGPPGYEQYF. CDR3 in DNA: TGTGCCAGCAGCCCCCTCGGGGGACCTCCGGGGTACGAGCAGTACTTC.